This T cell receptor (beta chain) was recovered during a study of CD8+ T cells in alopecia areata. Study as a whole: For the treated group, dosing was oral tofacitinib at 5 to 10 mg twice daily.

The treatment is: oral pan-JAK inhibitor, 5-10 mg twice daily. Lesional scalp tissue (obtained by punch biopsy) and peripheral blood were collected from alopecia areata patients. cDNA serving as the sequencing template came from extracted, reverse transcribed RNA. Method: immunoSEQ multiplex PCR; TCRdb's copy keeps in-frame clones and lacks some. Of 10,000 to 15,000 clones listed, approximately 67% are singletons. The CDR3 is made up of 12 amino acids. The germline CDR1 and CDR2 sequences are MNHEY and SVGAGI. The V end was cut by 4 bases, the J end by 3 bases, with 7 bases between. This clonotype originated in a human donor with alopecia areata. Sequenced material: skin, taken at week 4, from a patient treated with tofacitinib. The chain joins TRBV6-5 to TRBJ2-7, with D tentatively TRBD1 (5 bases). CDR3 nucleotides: TGTGCCAGCAGTTCGCAGGGCTACGAGCAGTACTTC. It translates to CASSSQGYEQYF.